The following is a T cell receptor beta chain sequence with its context. This clone was picked up one time. The antigen this receptor binds is unknown. No base-level quality is on record; no much larger clone is a single base apart. Donors formed part of the validation cohort, which comprised 95 to 150 subjects and was distinct from the first cohort of 550 to 850 subjects. The data derive from a study of cytomegalovirus exposure and HLA in healthy donors (dated by TCRdb to about 2017). With regard to the full study: According to a later analysis, the 120 or so validation repertoires were produced on the same platform as the 600 to 850 repertoires of the first cohort. The aim of the study was to test whether cataloging public T cell receptors could identify signatures of past pathogen exposure. A separate validation cohort of roughly 110 different subjects was used in addition to the approximately 640-subject first cohort. To predict cytomegalovirus infection status, the study brought together high-throughput TCR immunosequencing, statistical association of individual TCRs with disease status, and machine learning.

Beyond this particular receptor, the publication reports: While some public TCRs were present in many individuals, most TCR sequences turned up only very rarely across donors. Subsequent analysis determined that TCRs grouped into clusters in the first cohort also showed a tendency toward co-occurrence across the 120 validation repertoires, and 94% of cluster scores exceeded 0. The study gave a list of 150 to 200 TCR beta chains associated with cytomegalovirus. All 120 or so repertoires were used to score co-occurrence in the validation cohort in a later analysis, because that analysis had no HLA typing for the cohort. In vitro tests confirmed that a few of the cytomegalovirus-associated TCR beta chains recognize cytomegalovirus antigens. The classifier was reported to diagnose cytomegalovirus status with high specificity and sensitivity in both the original cohort and the validation cohort. According to the authors, the approach could potentially be generalized to other disease states and immunological phenotypes.

CDR1 and CDR2, per the germline V gene (reference sequence), are GTSNPN and SVGIG. The CDR3 contains 13 residues, cysteine and phenylalanine counted. Just the 39-base CDR3 DNA is kept, in frame starting at base 1. V drops 1 base and J drops 6 bases, leaving 9 bases in between. Library generation was performed with the immunoSEQ multiplex PCR assay. The original methods were these. A statistical classification framework was built for diagnosing cytomegalovirus status from the catalog of TCR beta chain sequences. Here the immuneACCESS table is served through TCRdb, limited to in-frame sequences with V and J called. Missing clones are a known gap in these copies; in checked studies unresolved V genes cover under half, and the rest lacks a known reason. The V and J calls and clone size were taken over from that table, and D and trimming were inferred from the DNA. This sample is represented by roughly 300,000 clones; roughly 87% of them were singletons. The ten largest make up about 1% of the sample.

Sequences were obtained from PBMCs. This chain joins TRBV30 to TRBJ2-2; no D gene is confidently identified. This TCR was sampled from a woman aged 25 to 39 in good health and CMV-seropositive. CDR3 sequence: CAWSAFLSGELFF. The nucleotide sequence reads as follows: TGTGCCTGGAGTGCTTTTCTCTCCGGGGAGCTGTTTTTT.